These 3 T cell receptor beta chains were sequenced from one sample in a study of T cell clonality in common variable immunodeficiency. Study-wide points: Fewer deletions and N-nucleotide insertions were reportedly seen in common variable immunodeficiency TCR beta sequences.

Their antigens remain unidentified. Sequencing was performed with immunoSEQ multiplex PCR; in TCRdb, only in-frame clones are kept and a portion is missing. The sample shows about 31,000 clones, none of them appearing just once. Specimen: peripheral blood mononuclear cells. The source of these receptors is a human donor with common variable immunodeficiency.

This clone was counted ten times or more. The CDR3 goes on 3 residues after the read ends, and that part is filled in from the germline J gene. This chain joins TRBV5-4 and TRBJ1-2; no clear D. The V end was cut by 0 bases, the J end by 7 bases, with 10 bases between. This CDR3 spans 13 amino acids. The germline CDR1 and CDR2 sequences are SGHNT and YYREEE (reference sequence). CDR3 DNA (partial): TGTGCCAGCAGCTTGGATCGGGTCAGTGGC. Amino acid sequence: CASSLDRVSG. The entire CDR3 reads CASSLDRVSGYTF.

This clone has a count of ten or more. At one end, the junction sequence differs from germline, possibly due to a read error. Read coverage stops 3 residues before the CDR3 terminus; the germline J gene supplies the remainder. J is TRBJ2-1 and V is TRBV4-2, with D possibly called TRBD1 or TRBD2 (5 bases each). The V gene's germline CDR1 is LGHNA and CDR2 YNFKEQ. The CDR3 is 15 amino acids. The CDR3 bases that were read are TGCGCCAGCAGCCGGAGGCAGGGCGGTCCGAATGAG. Translated: CASSRRQGGPNE. The full CDR3 protein is CASSRRQGGPNEQFF.

This clone has just a few counts. The read stops 3 residues short of the end of the CDR3; the missing end is completed from the germline J gene. This chain connects TRBV20-1 to TRBJ2-7; possibly TRBD1 for D (5 bases). V was cut by 3 bases and J by 3 bases, with 9 bases left in between. The CDR3 runs 12 residues. Germline lookup yields CDR1 DFQATT and CDR2 SNEGSKA (reference sequence). The CDR3: CSASQGNYEQYF. CDR3 DNA, as far as it was read: TGCAGTGCTAGTCAGGGAAACTACGAG.